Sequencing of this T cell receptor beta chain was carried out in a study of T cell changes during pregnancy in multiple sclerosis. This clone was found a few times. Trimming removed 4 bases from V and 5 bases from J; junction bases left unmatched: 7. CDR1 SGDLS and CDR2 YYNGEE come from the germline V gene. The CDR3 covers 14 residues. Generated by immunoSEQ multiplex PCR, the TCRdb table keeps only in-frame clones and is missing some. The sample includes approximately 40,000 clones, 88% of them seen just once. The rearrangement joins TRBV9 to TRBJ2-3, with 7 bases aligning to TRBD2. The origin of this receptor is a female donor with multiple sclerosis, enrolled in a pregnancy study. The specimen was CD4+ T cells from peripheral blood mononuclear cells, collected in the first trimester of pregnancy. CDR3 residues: CASSSGLSGDTQYF. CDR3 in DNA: TGTGCCAGCAGCTCGGGACTATCCGGAGATACGCAGTATTTT.